The clone carrying this T cell receptor beta chain showed up just once. Here immunoSEQ multiplex PCR was the method, and the copy in TCRdb shows in-frame clones only, minus some. Of 250,000 to 350,000 clones in the sample, under 95% were seen once. The sample is drawn from a study of blood T cell repertoires in COVID-19. Between the trimmed V and J ends, which lost 5 bases and 10 bases, there was a span of 14 bases. Germline loops: CDR1 SEHNR, CDR2 FQNEAQ (reference sequence). CDR3 size: 12 residues. Material for sequencing was PBMCs or T cells enriched from blood (not recorded which). The receptor was isolated from a man aged 55-75 years who had recovered from COVID-19. The rearrangement joins TRBV7-9 to TRBJ1-2; possibly TRBD1 for D (6 bases). CDR3 sequence reads: CASSRSGVAYTF. CDR3 DNA sequence: TGTGCCAGCAGCCGGTCAGGGGTGGCCTACACCTTC.